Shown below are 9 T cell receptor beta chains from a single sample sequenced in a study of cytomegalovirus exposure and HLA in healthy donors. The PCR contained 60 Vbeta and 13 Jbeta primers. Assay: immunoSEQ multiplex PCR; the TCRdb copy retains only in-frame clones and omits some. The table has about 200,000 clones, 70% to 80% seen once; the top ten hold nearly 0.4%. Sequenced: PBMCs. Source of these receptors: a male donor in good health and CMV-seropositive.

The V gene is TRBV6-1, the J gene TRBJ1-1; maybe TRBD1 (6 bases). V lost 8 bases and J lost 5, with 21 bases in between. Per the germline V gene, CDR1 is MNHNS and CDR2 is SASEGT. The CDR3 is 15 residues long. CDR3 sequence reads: CASPKGDPRWTEAFF. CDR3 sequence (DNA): TGTGCCAGCCCGAAGGGGGACCCTCGTTGGACTGAAGCTTTCTTT.

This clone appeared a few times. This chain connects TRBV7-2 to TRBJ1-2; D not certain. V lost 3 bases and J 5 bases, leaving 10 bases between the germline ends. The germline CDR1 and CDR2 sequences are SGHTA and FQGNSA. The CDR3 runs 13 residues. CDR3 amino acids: CASSFNSGYGYTF. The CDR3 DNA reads TGTGCCAGCAGCTTTAACAGTGGGTATGGCTACACCTTC.

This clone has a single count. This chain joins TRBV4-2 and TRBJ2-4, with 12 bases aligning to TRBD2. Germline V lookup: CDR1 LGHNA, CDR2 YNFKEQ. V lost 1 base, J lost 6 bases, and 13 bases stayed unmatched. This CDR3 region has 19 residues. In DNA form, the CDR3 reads TGTGCCAGCAGCCAAGCGGCTAGCGGGGGGGGAAGCCAAGGAAACATTCAGTACTTC. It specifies CASSQAASGGGSQGNIQYF.

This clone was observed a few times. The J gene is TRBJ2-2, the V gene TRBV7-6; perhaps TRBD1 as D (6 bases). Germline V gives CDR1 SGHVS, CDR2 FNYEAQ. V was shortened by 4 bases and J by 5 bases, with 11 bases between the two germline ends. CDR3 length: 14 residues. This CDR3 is CASSSAQGTGELFF. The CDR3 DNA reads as TGTGCCAGCAGCTCTGCACAGGGAACCGGGGAGCTGTTTTTT.

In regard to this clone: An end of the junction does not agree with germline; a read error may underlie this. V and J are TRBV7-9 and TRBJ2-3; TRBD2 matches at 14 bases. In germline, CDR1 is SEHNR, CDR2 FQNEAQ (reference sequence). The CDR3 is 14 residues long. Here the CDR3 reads CSSTPGLAGVTQYF. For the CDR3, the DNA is TGTTCCAGCACGCCGGGACTAGCGGGAGTTACGCAGTATTTT. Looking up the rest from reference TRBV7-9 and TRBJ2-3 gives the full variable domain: DTGVSQNPRHKITKRGQNVTFRCDPISEHNRLYWYRQTLGQGPEFLTYFQNEAQLEKSRLLSDRFSAERPKGSFSTLEIQRTEQGDSAMYLCSSTPGLAGVTQYFGPGTRLTVL.

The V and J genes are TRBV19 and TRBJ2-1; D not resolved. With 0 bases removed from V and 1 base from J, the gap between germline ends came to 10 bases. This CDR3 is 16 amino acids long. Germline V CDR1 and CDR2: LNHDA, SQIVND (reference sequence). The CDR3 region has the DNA TGTGCCAGTAGTATAGATTCCGGGTTTTCCTACAATGAGCAGTTCTTC. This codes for CASSIDSGFSYNEQFF.

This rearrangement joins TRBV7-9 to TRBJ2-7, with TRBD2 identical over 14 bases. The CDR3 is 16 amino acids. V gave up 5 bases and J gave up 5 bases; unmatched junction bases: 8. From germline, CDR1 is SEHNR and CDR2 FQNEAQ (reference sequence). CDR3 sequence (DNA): TGTGCCAGCAGCACCGAGTGGACTAGCGGGAGGAACGAGCAGTACTTC. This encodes CASSTEWTSGRNEQYF.

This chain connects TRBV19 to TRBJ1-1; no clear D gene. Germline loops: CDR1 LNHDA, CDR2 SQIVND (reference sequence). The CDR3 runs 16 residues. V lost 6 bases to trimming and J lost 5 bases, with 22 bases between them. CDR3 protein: CASRPGGGLSRTEAFF. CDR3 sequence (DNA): TGTGCCAGTAGGCCCGGAGGAGGGCTGAGCCGTACTGAAGCTTTCTTT.

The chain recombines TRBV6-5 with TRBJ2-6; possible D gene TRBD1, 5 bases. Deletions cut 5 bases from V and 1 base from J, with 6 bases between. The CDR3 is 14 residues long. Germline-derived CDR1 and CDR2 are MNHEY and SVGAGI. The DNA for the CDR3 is TGTGCCAGCAGTAGGGGATCTGGGGCCAACGTCCTGACTTTC. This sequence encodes CASSRGSGANVLTF.